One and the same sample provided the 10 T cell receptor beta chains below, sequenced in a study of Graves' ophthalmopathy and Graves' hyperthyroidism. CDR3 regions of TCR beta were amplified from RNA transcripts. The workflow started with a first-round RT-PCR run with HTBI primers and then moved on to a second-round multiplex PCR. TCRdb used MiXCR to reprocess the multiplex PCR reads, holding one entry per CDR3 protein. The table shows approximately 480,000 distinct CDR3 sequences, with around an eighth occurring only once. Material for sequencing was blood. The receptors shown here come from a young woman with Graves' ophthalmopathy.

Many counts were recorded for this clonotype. This CDR3 reads CASSPMLGHSNYGYTF. The DNA for the CDR3 is TGTGCCAGCAGTCCGATGCTAGGACACTCTAACTATGGCTACACCTTC. The chain links TRBV6-5 to TRBJ1-2; TRBD1 might be the D (5 bases). The V gene's germline CDR1 is MNHEY and CDR2 SVGAGI. This CDR3 is 16 amino acids long. Trimming took off 5 bases at V and 0 bases at J, with 16 bases between the two ends.

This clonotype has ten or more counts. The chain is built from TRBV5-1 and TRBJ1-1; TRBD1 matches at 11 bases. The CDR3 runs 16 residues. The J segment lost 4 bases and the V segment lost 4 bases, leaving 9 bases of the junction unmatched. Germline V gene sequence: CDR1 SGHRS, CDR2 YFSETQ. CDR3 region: CASSPGQGARSTEAFF. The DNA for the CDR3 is TGCGCCAGCAGCCCAGGACAGGGGGCGAGGAGCACTGAAGCTTTCTTT.

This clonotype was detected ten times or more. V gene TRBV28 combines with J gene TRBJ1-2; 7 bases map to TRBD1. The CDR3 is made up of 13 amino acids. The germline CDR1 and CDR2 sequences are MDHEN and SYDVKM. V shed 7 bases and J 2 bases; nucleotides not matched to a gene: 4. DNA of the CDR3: TGTGCCAGCACCGGGACAGAAAACTATGGCTACACCTTC. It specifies CASTGTENYGYTF.

The DNA of the CDR3 is TGTGCCAGCAGTTATGAGTCCATGGCGGAGACCCAGTACTTC. It specifies CASSYESMAETQYF. This chain connects TRBV12-3 or TRBV12-4 to TRBJ2-5; D gene unclear. V lost 4 bases, J lost 5 bases, and 14 bases lay in between. The CDR3 has 14 amino acids.

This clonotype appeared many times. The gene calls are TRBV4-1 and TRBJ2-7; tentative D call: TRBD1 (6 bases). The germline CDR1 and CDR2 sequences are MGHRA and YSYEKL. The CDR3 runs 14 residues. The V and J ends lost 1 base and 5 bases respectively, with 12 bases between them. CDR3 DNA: TGCGCCAGCAGCCAAGGAGGGACAACAAACGAGCAGTACTTC. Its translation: CASSQGGTTNEQYF.

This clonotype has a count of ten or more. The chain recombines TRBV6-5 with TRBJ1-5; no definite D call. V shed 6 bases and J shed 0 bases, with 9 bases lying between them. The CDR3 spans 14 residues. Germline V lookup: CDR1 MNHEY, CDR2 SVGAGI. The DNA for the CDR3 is TGTGCCAGCAGACGATTCGATAGCAATCAGCCCCAGCATTTT. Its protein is CASRRFDSNQPQHF.

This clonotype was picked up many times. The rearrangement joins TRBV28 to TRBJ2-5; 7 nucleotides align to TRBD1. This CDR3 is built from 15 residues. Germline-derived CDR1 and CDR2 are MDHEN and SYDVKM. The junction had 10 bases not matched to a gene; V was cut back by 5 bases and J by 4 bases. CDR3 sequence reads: CASSPADRAGETQYF. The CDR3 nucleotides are TGTGCCAGCAGTCCTGCCGACAGGGCTGGAGAGACCCAGTACTTC.

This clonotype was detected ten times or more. The CDR3 loop reads CASSSVGSGYSREQYF. In DNA form, the CDR3 reads TGTGCCAGCAGTTCGGTCGGTAGCGGGTACTCTCGTGAGCAGTACTTC. V gene TRBV28 combines with J gene TRBJ2-7, with 7 bases matching TRBD2. CDR1 is MDHEN, CDR2 SYDVKM, per germline. The junction had 16 bases not matched to a gene; V was cut back by 4 bases and J by 7 bases. The length of the CDR3 is 16 residues.

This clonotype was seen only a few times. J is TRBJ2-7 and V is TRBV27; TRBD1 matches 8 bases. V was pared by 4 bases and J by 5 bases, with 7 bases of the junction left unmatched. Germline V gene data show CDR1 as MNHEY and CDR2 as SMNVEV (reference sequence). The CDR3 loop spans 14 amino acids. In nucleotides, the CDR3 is TGTGCCAGCAGTTCCTTGGACAGGGTCAACGAGCAGTACTTC. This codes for CASSSLDRVNEQYF.

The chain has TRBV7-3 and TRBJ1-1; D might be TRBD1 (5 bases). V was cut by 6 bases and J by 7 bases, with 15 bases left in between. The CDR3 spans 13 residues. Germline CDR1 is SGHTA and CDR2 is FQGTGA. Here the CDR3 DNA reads TGTGCCAGCAGTAATCGGGGGTTTGGTGAAGCTTTCTTT. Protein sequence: CASSNRGFGEAFF.